This T cell receptor (beta chain) was profiled in a study of cytomegalovirus exposure and HLA in healthy donors. Findings and limits, study-wide: Diagnosis of cytomegalovirus status made by the classifier reportedly showed high specificity and sensitivity. In a later analysis, 17,000 or so TCR beta sequences were associated with HLA alleles at 0.05 false discovery rate. According to a later analysis, most TCR beta chains associated with CMV appeared HLA-restricted.

As concerns this clone: The target antigen is unknown.

In the PCR, 60 Vbeta and 13 Jbeta primers were used. Profiling relied on immunoSEQ multiplex PCR, and the TCRdb table lists in-frame clones only, not all of them. The sample has about 170,000 clones; around 84% are singletons. Germline V CDR1 and CDR2: SGHTA, FQGNSA. V was trimmed by 5 bases and J by 2 bases, leaving 17 bases between them. The CDR3 spans 16 residues. This chain uses TRBV7-2 with TRBJ2-3; D uncertain. The sequencing input was PBMCs. The sequence was collected from a young man in good health and CMV-seropositive. The CDR3 loop is CASSPTPSYYTDTQYF. The DNA for the CDR3 is TGTGCCAGCAGCCCGACCCCATCGTACTACACAGATACGCAGTATTTT.